This TCR beta chain was sequenced in a study of blood T cell repertoires in COVID-19. Study as a whole: Sites across the United States, Italy and Spain contributed samples from acute and convalescent COVID-19. PBMCs, B-cell-depleted T cells, or T cells provided the cDNA or gDNA that made up the material.

Original processing notes: Estimated nucleated cell counts came from reference gene primer amplification. Sequencing used immunoSEQ multiplex PCR; TCRdb keeps in-frame clones, though not all of them. D and trimming come from the DNA, and the V and J calls and clone size come from that table. The table includes approximately 110,000 clones, 85% to 90% detected once. With 5 bases removed from V and 0 bases from J, the gap between germline ends came to 20 bases. Looked up from germline, CDR1 is MDHEN and CDR2 is SYDVKM. The CDR3 has 17 amino acids. The V call is TRBV28, the J call TRBJ2-7, with a weak D call TRBD2 (6 bases). The sequenced sample was peripheral blood. The receptor was derived from a man in his fifties or sixties with acute or convalescent COVID-19. The DNA for the CDR3 is TGTGCCAGCAGTCCATCCATAGGCAGGCGGGACTCCTACGAGCAGTACTTC. Protein sequence: CASSPSIGRRDSYEQYF.